The 32 T cell receptor beta chains below all came from one sample that was sequenced in a study of cytomegalovirus exposure and HLA in healthy donors. Using immunoSEQ multiplex PCR, the repertoire was profiled, and TCRdb retains in-frame clones only, with some absent. The repertoire holds 95,000 to 150,000 clones, 85% to 90% seen once, with roughly 2% in the top ten. The sample was PBMCs. The source is a woman aged 18-29 years in good health and CMV-seronegative.

CDR3 coding DNA: TGTGCCAGCAGTTATAGCGGGAGTGGGGAGACCCAGTACTTC. Its protein is CASSYSGSGETQYF. This chain uses TRBV28 with TRBJ2-5; 9 bases fit TRBD2. Germline values: CDR1 MDHEN, CDR2 SYDVKM. Trimming took 4 bases from V and 5 from J; bases not matched to a gene: 5. This CDR3 has 14 amino acids.

The V call is TRBV18, the J call TRBJ2-3; TRBD1 agrees at 9 bases. CDR1 and CDR2 (germline): KGHSH, LQKENI. The CDR3 extends over 16 amino acids. After removal of 4 bases from V and 1 base from J, the junction contained 6 bases not matched to a gene. CDR3 bases: TGTGCCAGCTCACAACAGGGGGCGAGGGGCACAGATACGCAGTATTTT. Translating gives CASSQQGARGTDTQYF.

This chain uses TRBV5-6 with TRBJ2-7, with TRBD1 as a possible D gene (6 bases). Germline-derived CDR1 and CDR2 are SGHDT and YYEEEE. This CDR3 is built from 15 residues. V was clipped by 3 bases and J by 4 bases, with 17 bases between them. CDR3 DNA: TGTGCCAGCAGCTCCACACAGGGACCGTTTTACGAGCAGTACTTC. Its protein is CASSSTQGPFYEQYF.

CDR3 sequence: CASSPLGGSSYEQYF. CDR3 coding DNA: TGTGCCAGCAGCCCCCTCGGGGGGTCCTCCTACGAGCAGTACTTC. The chain has TRBV11-2 and TRBJ2-7, with 7 bases lining up with TRBD2. The CDR3 is made up of 15 amino acids. J lost 0 bases, V lost 5 bases, and 7 bases had no gene match. Per the germline V gene, CDR1 is SGHAT and CDR2 is FQNNGV.

This clone appeared a single time. The rearrangement joins TRBV6-1 to TRBJ2-1; a weak D match, TRBD2 (6 bases). Trimming left V 6 bases short and J 9 bases short, with 15 bases between. The CDR3 consists of 13 residues. Germline loops: CDR1 MNHNS, CDR2 SASEGT. Here the CDR3 DNA reads TGTGCCAGCAGGCAACAATACGGGAGTGAGCAGTTCTTC. Translating it yields CASRQQYGSEQFF.

This chain joins TRBV5-6 and TRBJ2-7; TRBD2 matches at 12 bases. J gave up 12 bases and V 7 bases, and 11 bases lay outside the gene matches. The CDR3 is 13 amino acids. Germline CDR1 reads SGHDT; CDR2 reads YYEEEE. The CDR3 loop is CASGGLAGGGPYF. DNA of the CDR3: TGTGCCAGCGGGGGACTAGCGGGCGGGGGACCGTACTTC.

The chain recombines TRBV9 with TRBJ2-5; tentative D call: TRBD1 (6 bases). Between the trimmed V and J ends, which lost 3 bases and 2 bases, there was a span of 17 bases. The CDR3 loop spans 16 amino acids. The germline CDR1 and CDR2 sequences are SGDLS and YYNGEE. CDR3 coding DNA: TGTGCCAGCAGCGCCCGAGGACAGATAGCGCAAGAGACCCAGTACTTC. Its protein is CASSARGQIAQETQYF.

This clone appeared a single time. The V call is TRBV11-2, the J call TRBJ1-3; D possibly corresponds to TRBD1 (6 bases). This CDR3 region has 16 residues. Germline CDR1 is SGHAT and CDR2 is FQNNGV. V lost 5 bases and J lost 2, with 16 bases in between. CDR3 in amino acids: CASSPLGHHAGNTIYF. Written as DNA, the CDR3 is TGTGCCAGCAGCCCCCTGGGACACCATGCTGGAAACACCATATATTTT.

The chain links TRBV7-2 to TRBJ2-7, with 9 nucleotides matching TRBD2. The V segment lost 5 bases and the J segment 4 bases; nucleotides outside the gene matches: 9. The CDR3 has 15 amino acids. Germline CDR1 and CDR2: SGHTA and FQGNSA. CDR3 nucleotide sequence: TGTGCCAGCAGCACTCCGGGACTAGCAGGTTACGAGCAGTACTTC. Amino acid sequence: CASSTPGLAGYEQYF.

V and J are TRBV11-3 and TRBJ1-2; tentative D call: TRBD1 (6 bases). The V and J ends lost 5 bases and 4 bases respectively, with 17 bases between them. The CDR3 contains 15 residues. CDR1 is SGHNT, CDR2 YENEEA, per germline. The CDR3 sequence is CASSPRLGASYGYTF. In DNA form, the CDR3 reads TGTGCCAGCAGCCCTAGGTTGGGGGCCTCCTATGGCTACACCTTC.

CDR3 amino acids: CASRKKGEETQYF. CDR3 in DNA: TGTGCAAGTCGCAAGAAAGGGGAAGAGACCCAGTACTTC. The chain uses TRBV12-2 and TRBJ2-5; the table gives TRBD1 as D, unverified against the DNA. TRBV12-2 is described as a pseudogene. The CDR3 has 13 residues.

The chain has TRBV7-8 and TRBJ2-1; 11 nucleotides line up with TRBD2. This CDR3 spans 19 amino acids. Germline V lookup: CDR1 SGHVS, CDR2 FQNEAQ. V lost 0 bases and J lost 5; bases outside the gene matches: 12. CDR3 residues: CASSLARIAGGPRNNEQFF. For the CDR3, the DNA is TGTGCCAGCAGCTTAGCGCGAATAGCGGGGGGGCCACGAAACAATGAGCAGTTCTTC.

This clone was picked up a small number of times. At one end the junction does not follow the germline gene, possibly because of a read error. This chain uses TRBV7-7 with TRBJ2-5; 9 bases are a match to TRBD1. CDR3 size: 13 residues. Germline values: CDR1 SSHAT, CDR2 FNYEAQ (reference sequence). The CDR3 DNA reads TGTGCTAGCAGCTTTGGACAGGGGAACACCCAGTACTTC. Its protein is CASSFGQGNTQYF.

This chain links TRBV28 with TRBJ2-1, with D tentatively TRBD2 (6 bases). V was trimmed by 3 bases and J by 2 bases, leaving 8 bases between them. CDR3 length: 14 residues. The germline V gene encodes CDR1 MDHEN and CDR2 SYDVKM. The CDR3 loop is CASSLPGAYNEQFF. For the CDR3, the DNA is TGTGCCAGCAGTTTGCCGGGGGCCTACAATGAGCAGTTCTTC. Using reference TRBV28 and TRBJ2-1 for the parts outside the CDR3, the full variable domain is DVKVTQSSRYLVKRTGEKVFLECVQDMDHENMFWYRQDPGLGLRLIYFSYDVKMKEKGDIPEGYSVSREKKERFSLILESASTNQTSMYLCASSLPGAYNEQFFGPGTRLTVL.

The chain combines TRBV2 with TRBJ1-2; perhaps TRBD1 as D (5 bases). The CDR3 has 15 residues. CDR1 SNHLY and CDR2 FYNNEI come from the germline V gene. Trimming cost V 2 bases and J 0 bases, with 10 bases left between them. Here the CDR3 reads CASSERSTANYGYTF. The CDR3 DNA reads as TGTGCCAGCAGTGAAAGGTCGACAGCTAACTATGGCTACACCTTC.

V usage is TRBV7-9 and J usage is TRBJ1-4; TRBD1 aligns across 10 bases. Trimming at V came to 0 bases and at J to 8 bases, leaving 15 bases not matched to a gene. The CDR3 sequence is 19 residues long. Germline-derived CDR1 and CDR2 are SEHNR and FQNEAQ (reference sequence). CDR3 coding DNA: TGTGCCAGCAGCTTAGCGCGGGGACAGGGGTATTCGGTGGAGGAAAAACTGTTTTTT. It translates to CASSLARGQGYSVEEKLFF.

This clone was found once. This chain joins TRBV10-3 and TRBJ2-2; TRBD1 aligns across 8 bases. The trim removed 4 bases at V and 3 bases at J, leaving 4 bases unmatched. Germline CDR1 ENHRY, CDR2 SYGVKD. The CDR3 extends over 15 amino acids. The CDR3 DNA reads as TGTGCCATCAGTGTCGGGACAGGCTACACCGGGGAGCTGTTTTTT. It codes for CAISVGTGYTGELFF.

This clone was found a few times. The chain has TRBV27 and TRBJ2-1, with D possibly matching TRBD1 (7 bases). This CDR3 contains 14 residues. Germline assignment: CDR1 MNHEY and CDR2 SMNVEV (reference sequence). Trimming removed 4 bases at V and 4 bases at J, with 11 bases between. The CDR3 DNA sequence: TGTGCCAGCAGTTGGGGGGACAGTTACAATGAGCAGTTCTTC. It codes for CASSWGDSYNEQFF.

The rearrangement uses TRBV28 and TRBJ1-5; TRBD1 is a possible D gene (6 bases). Per the germline V gene, CDR1 is MDHEN and CDR2 is SYDVKM. The V end was cut by 6 bases, the J end by 0 bases, with 9 bases between. This CDR3 comprises 14 residues. The CDR3 sequence is CASRGGYSNQPQHF. Here the CDR3 DNA reads TGTGCCAGCAGAGGGGGATATAGCAATCAGCCCCAGCATTTT.

The gene calls are TRBV11-3 and TRBJ2-7; the D is unclear. Germline V gene sequence: CDR1 SGHNT, CDR2 YENEEA. V gave up 1 base and J gave up 2 bases, with 9 bases separating them. The CDR3 runs 14 residues. CDR3 bases: TGTGCCAGCAGCTTAGTTTTCAGCGCCTACGAGCAGTACTTC. Protein: CASSLVFSAYEQYF.

The chain couples TRBV9 to TRBJ2-3; tentatively, D is TRBD2 (7 bases). CDR1 is SGDLS and CDR2 is YYNGEE in the germline V gene. V lost 4 bases and J 5 bases, leaving 14 bases between the germline ends. The CDR3 runs 14 residues. In DNA, the CDR3 is TGTGCCAGCAGCCCGGGGGGCCGGGTAGATACGCAGTATTTT. Its translation is CASSPGGRVDTQYF.

This chain uses TRBV6-4 with TRBJ1-5; TRBD1 might be the D (5 bases). Per germline, CDR1 MRHNA and CDR2 SNTAGT. CDR3 length equals 13 residues. V was shortened by 5 bases and J by 7 bases, with 12 bases between the two germline ends. The CDR3 coding sequence is TGTGCCAGCAGTCCAACCCGGACACAGCCCCAGCATTTT. It translates to CASSPTRTQPQHF.

V gene TRBV19 combines with J gene TRBJ2-5; 8 bases are a match to TRBD2. From germline, CDR1 is LNHDA and CDR2 SQIVND (reference sequence). This CDR3 has 13 amino acids. Unmatched junction bases numbered 5, after V lost 9 bases and J lost 2 bases. CDR3 sequence (DNA): TGTGCCAGCAGAACTAGCGGACAAGAGACCCAGTACTTC. Its protein product is CASRTSGQETQYF.

This sequence joins TRBV2 and TRBJ2-3, with D perhaps TRBD1 (6 bases). This CDR3 is 15 amino acids long. V was pared by 6 bases and J by 0 bases, with 13 bases between. Germline V gives CDR1 SNHLY, CDR2 FYNNEI. The CDR3, as DNA: TGTGCCAGCAGCATTGGGACACTGAGCACAGATACGCAGTATTTT. Amino acid sequence: CASSIGTLSTDTQYF.

The CDR3 bases are TGTGCCAGCAGCCGAAGCGGGGGCTTAGCCAAAAACATTCAGTACTTC. It is translated as CASSRSGGLAKNIQYF. The chain has TRBV7-9 and TRBJ2-4; 8 nucleotides line up with TRBD2. V shed 5 bases, J shed 0 bases, and the junction held 6 bases outside the gene matches. This CDR3 contains 16 residues. Germline CDR1 and CDR2: SEHNR and FQNEAQ (reference sequence).

J is TRBJ2-1 and V is TRBV2; possibly TRBD2 for D (5 bases). V was clipped by 5 bases and J by 2 bases, with 16 bases between them. The length of the CDR3 is 16 residues. Germline V gives CDR1 SNHLY, CDR2 FYNNEI. CDR3 in amino acids: CASSLAGSRAYNEQFF. The CDR3 nucleotides are TGTGCCAGCAGTCTCGCGGGTAGTCGCGCCTACAATGAGCAGTTCTTC.

This chain uses TRBV7-2 with TRBJ1-2; D gene ambiguous. Trimming removed 1 base at V and 8 bases at J, with 11 bases between. Germline assignment: CDR1 SGHTA and CDR2 FQGNSA. The CDR3 runs 13 residues. Here the CDR3 reads CASSLETFGGYTF. CDR3 DNA sequence: TGTGCCAGCAGCTTAGAGACTTTCGGAGGCTACACCTTC.

V and J are TRBV9 and TRBJ2-3, with a weak D call TRBD2 (6 bases). V was pared by 0 bases and J by 0 bases, with 8 bases between. CDR1 is SGDLS, CDR2 YYNGEE, per germline. This CDR3 is built from 15 residues. In nucleotides, the CDR3 is TGTGCCAGCAGCGTAGAGGCGGGAAGCACAGATACGCAGTATTTT. As protein: CASSVEAGSTDTQYF.

This clone was seen many times. This chain connects TRBV6-5 to TRBJ2-2; 10 positions agree with TRBD2. The length of the CDR3 is 13 residues. After removal of 10 bases from V and 9 bases from J, the junction contained 8 bases not matched to a gene. The germline V gene encodes CDR1 MNHEY and CDR2 SVGAGI. The chain's CDR3 is CATEGTSGRELFF. CDR3 in DNA: TGTGCCACTGAGGGTACTAGCGGGAGGGAGCTGTTTTTT.

The rearrangement links TRBV2 to TRBJ2-7; possible D gene TRBD1, 6 bases. The germline V and J ends were trimmed by 8 bases and 1 base, with 12 bases remaining between them. From germline, CDR1 is SNHLY and CDR2 FYNNEI. The CDR3 contains 13 residues. CDR3 region: CASGRQDSYEQYF. CDR3 sequence (DNA): TGTGCCAGCGGGAGACAGGATTCCTACGAGCAGTACTTC. The variable domain in full, with the rest retrieved from reference TRBV2 and TRBJ2-7, is EPEVTQTPSHQVTQMGQEVILRCVPISNHLYFYWYRQILGQKVEFLVSFYNNEISEKSEIFDDQFSVERPDGSNFTLKIRSTKLEDSAMYFCASGRQDSYEQYFGPGTRLTVT.

This clone was seen just once. This chain links TRBV27 with TRBJ1-4, with 11 bases aligning to TRBD1. Losses at the gene ends were 3 bases for V and 7 bases for J; bases not matched to a gene: 1. Germline values: CDR1 MNHEY, CDR2 SMNVEV (reference sequence). This CDR3 contains 14 residues. CDR3 protein: CASSFGTGGEKLFF. DNA of the CDR3: TGTGCCAGCAGTTTCGGGACAGGGGGTGAAAAACTGTTTTTT.

The J gene is TRBJ1-5, the V gene TRBV7-2; D gene ambiguous. Trimming cost V 0 bases and J 0 bases, with 9 bases left between them. The germline V gene has CDR1 SGHTA and CDR2 FQGNSA. The CDR3 has 16 residues. The CDR3 bases are TGTGCCAGCAGCTTAGCGGGCCATTATAGCAATCAGCCCCAGCATTTT. Protein product: CASSLAGHYSNQPQHF.